Reported below is one T cell receptor beta chain. The V gene end was trimmed by 4 bases and the J gene end by 3 bases; junction bases not matched to a gene: 6. The CDR3 covers 15 residues. The germline CDR1 and CDR2 sequences are SGDLS and YYNGEE. Source study methods: Scientists estimated how many nucleated cells there were by amplifying reference gene primers. Some clones are missing from TCRdb's copy, which holds only in-frame ones; the method was immunoSEQ multiplex PCR. That table supplies the V and J calls and clone size; D and trimming were determined from the DNA. The sample includes fewer than 85,000 clones, around 79% of them seen just once. This sample is drawn from a study of blood T cell repertoires in COVID-19.

The sample taken for sequencing was peripheral blood. This TCR was recovered from a man between 60 and 75 years old with acute or convalescent COVID-19. The chain recombines TRBV9 with TRBJ2-3, with 9 nucleotides matching TRBD2. CDR3 coding DNA: TGTGCCAGCAGCCAGGTAGCGGGAGCGACAGATACGCAGTATTTT. This codes for CASSQVAGATDTQYF.